This entry lists 17 T cell receptor beta chains sequenced from one sample in a study of T cell repertoires in cytomegalovirus infection. From the reads, TCRdb called clonotypes with MiXCR, one entry per CDR3 protein. Seen here are roughly 570,000 distinct CDR3 sequences, around two fifths observed once, and the top ten hold around 46%. No antigen is known for these receptors. The sequencing here drew on cultured PBMCs, taken from culture after CMV antigen stimulation. The receptors were gathered from a human donor in good health (CMV status not recorded). Some clones in this sample may be carry-over from other donors' samples.

The chain is built from TRBV7-9 and TRBJ1-4; 8 positions agree with TRBD1. The V gene's germline CDR1 is SEHNR and CDR2 FQNEAQ (reference sequence). This CDR3 comprises 14 residues. J was trimmed by 6 bases and V by 6 bases; bases with no gene match: 6. The CDR3 region has the DNA TGTGCCAGCAGAGAGGACAGGGACTATGAAAAACTGTTTTTT. It codes for CASREDRDYEKLFF.

This clonotype was seen more than once but under ten times. The gene calls are TRBV12-3 or TRBV12-4 and TRBJ1-1; no clear D. Trimming pared 6 bases from V and 0 bases from J, leaving 8 bases between. This CDR3 contains 13 residues. CDR3 nucleotides: TGTGCCAGCAGCCGACCCTTGAACACTGAAGCTTTCTTT. Translated, it gives CASSRPLNTEAFF.

The chain has TRBV9 and TRBJ2-5; D may be TRBD2 (6 bases). From germline, CDR1 is SGDLS and CDR2 YYNGEE. Deletions cut 0 bases from V and 4 bases from J, with 10 bases between. The CDR3 has 14 residues. The CDR3 protein is CASSVDRGRETQYF. CDR3 sequence (DNA): TGTGCCAGCAGCGTAGATCGGGGGAGAGAGACCCAGTACTTC.

This clonotype occurred many times. The chain recombines TRBV7-2 with TRBJ2-7; maybe TRBD1 (6 bases). Germline-derived CDR1 and CDR2 are SGHTA and FQGNSA. V dropped 5 bases and J dropped 5 bases, with 19 bases sitting between them. The CDR3 length is 15 residues. The CDR3 nucleotides are TGTGCCAGCAGCACGGATAGGGACACTCTGGACGAGCAGTACTTC. Protein product: CASSTDRDTLDEQYF.

The chain is built from TRBV6-2 or TRBV6-3 and TRBJ2-1, with a tentative D call TRBD2 (6 bases). Germline-derived CDR1 and CDR2 are MNHEY and SVGEGT. Trimming took off 5 bases at V and 15 bases at J, with 17 bases between the two ends. This CDR3 spans 12 amino acids. CDR3 bases: TGTGCCAGCAGTCAGGGACTTTCGTGGGGGTTCTTC. This encodes CASSQGLSWGFF.

Only a few counts were recorded for this clonotype. The chain employs TRBV29-1 and TRBJ2-7; D gene unclear. This CDR3 comprises 12 residues. CDR1 SQVTM and CDR2 ANQGSEA come from the germline V gene. Trimming shortened V by 4 bases and J by 1 base, and 8 bases separated the two germline ends. The CDR3 sequence: CSVVGSSYEQYF. Written as DNA, the CDR3 is TGCAGCGTTGTTGGCAGTTCCTACGAGCAGTACTTC.

This clonotype was observed a handful of times. V is TRBV28 and J is TRBJ1-5; D possibly corresponds to TRBD1 (6 bases). The CDR3 runs 13 residues. CDR1 MDHEN and CDR2 SYDVKM come from the germline V gene. Trimming shortened V by 10 bases and J by 4 bases, and 14 bases separated the two germline ends. The CDR3 region has the DNA TGTGCCACCCGGGACACTATTAATCAGCCCCAGCATTTT. This translates into CATRDTINQPQHF.

The chain employs TRBV4-1 and TRBJ2-7; maybe TRBD2 (6 bases). Looked up from germline, CDR1 is MGHRA and CDR2 is YSYEKL. The V and J ends lost 0 bases and 2 bases respectively, with 14 bases between them. The CDR3 contains 16 residues. The CDR3 reads CASSQERASEPYEQYF. The CDR3 DNA reads TGCGCCAGCAGCCAAGAAAGGGCTAGCGAACCCTACGAGCAGTACTTC.

The V call is TRBV27, the J call TRBJ2-3, with TRBD1 identical over 7 bases. With V trimmed by 4 bases and J by 6 bases, 7 bases remained unmatched. Germline V gene sequence: CDR1 MNHEY, CDR2 SMNVEV (reference sequence). The CDR3 contains 14 residues. The CDR3 here is CASSSGTAGDTQYF. In DNA, the CDR3 is TGTGCCAGCAGTTCAGGGACAGCAGGGGATACGCAGTATTTT.

The V and J genes are TRBV27 and TRBJ2-7; tentatively, D is TRBD1 or TRBD2 (5 bases each). The CDR3 runs 15 residues. V was trimmed by 4 bases and J by 2 bases, leaving 15 bases between them. Germline V lookup: CDR1 MNHEY, CDR2 SMNVEV (reference sequence). The CDR3 reads CASSSQRGSTYEQYF. The CDR3 region has the DNA TGTGCCAGCAGTTCTCAGAGGGGCTCCACCTACGAGCAGTACTTC.

The rearrangement links TRBV4-1 to TRBJ2-1; perhaps D is TRBD1 or TRBD2 (5 bases each). The CDR3 contains 14 residues. The V end was cut by 4 bases, the J end by 7 bases, with 14 bases between. Germline-derived CDR1 and CDR2 are MGHRA and YSYEKL. The CDR3 reads CASSRDLKTNEQFF. DNA for the CDR3: TGCGCCAGCAGCCGGGACCTCAAGACGAATGAGCAGTTCTTC.

This clonotype was observed a handful of times. This chain joins TRBV12-3 or TRBV12-4 and TRBJ2-1; 10 nucleotides align to TRBD1. V trimming: 5 bases; J trimming: 7 bases; junction bases outside the gene matches: 8. The CDR3 is 15 amino acids. The CDR3 spells CASSTGTGALNEQFF. CDR3 nucleotide sequence: TGTGCCAGCAGTACCGGGACAGGGGCTTTAAATGAGCAGTTCTTC.

The chain joins TRBV7-6 to TRBJ2-5; 11 bases are a match to TRBD2. This CDR3 spans 21 amino acids. The germline V gene encodes CDR1 SGHVS and CDR2 FNYEAQ. V trimming: 0 bases; J trimming: 0 bases; junction bases outside the gene matches: 15. The CDR3 nucleotides are TGTGCCAGCAGCTTAGCCCCAACTAGCGGGAGAGAGGGGTCGTACCAAGAGACCCAGTACTTC. Residues: CASSLAPTSGREGSYQETQYF. Drawing the rest from reference TRBV7-6 and TRBJ2-5, the complete variable domain is GAGVSQSPRYKVTKRGQDVALRCDPISGHVSLYWYRQALGQGPEFLTYFNYEAQQDKSGLPNDRFSAERPEGSISTLTIQRTEQRDSAMYRCASSLAPTSGREGSYQETQYFGPGTRLLVL.

The rearrangement links TRBV2 to TRBJ2-3; D call uncertain. V was cut by 4 bases and J by 2 bases, with 13 bases left in between. The CDR3 loop spans 15 amino acids. Germline V gene sequence: CDR1 SNHLY, CDR2 FYNNEI. As DNA, the CDR3 is TGTGCCAGCAGTGCCGATCGGATGGTCACAGATACGCAGTATTTT. It translates to CASSADRMVTDTQYF.

The chain recombines TRBV6-1 with TRBJ2-6; D may be TRBD1 (5 bases). The CDR3 is made up of 16 amino acids. The V gene's germline CDR1 is MNHNS and CDR2 SASEGT. V lost 8 bases and J lost 0, with 14 bases in between. For the CDR3, the DNA is TGTGCCAGCCGGGCAGGGCTTGACTCTGGGGCCAACGTCCTGACTTTC. This sequence encodes CASRAGLDSGANVLTF.

This clonotype was observed a few times. V usage is TRBV20-1 and J usage is TRBJ2-5, with 8 bases fitting TRBD1. Unmatched junction bases numbered 4, after V lost 6 bases and J lost 1 base. The germline V gene encodes CDR1 DFQATT and CDR2 SNEGSKA (reference sequence). The length of the CDR3 is 13 residues. The DNA of the CDR3 is TGCAGTGCAGCGGACAGGGCCCAAGAGACCCAGTACTTC. Amino acid sequence: CSAADRAQETQYF.

Only a few counts were recorded for this clonotype. This chain links TRBV6-1 with TRBJ2-5, with 10 bases matching TRBD2. The CDR3 is 17 residues long. Germline CDR1 reads MNHNS; CDR2 reads SASEGT. Unmatched junction bases numbered 9, after V lost 0 bases and J lost 5 bases. The DNA of the CDR3 is TGTGCCAGCAGTGAAGCGGTGCTAGCGGGAGTGGGGGAGACCCAGTACTTC. Its protein is CASSEAVLAGVGETQYF.